Below, 22 T cell receptor beta chains from the same sample are listed, as sequenced in a study of Ad26.COV2.S vaccination and SARS-CoV-2 variants. Only in-frame clones appear in the TCRdb table, and some are missing; sequencing was by immunoSEQ multiplex PCR. The table records a few hundred thousand clones, about 90% of them present only once. Treatment described: over 15 received Ad26.COV2.S at low or high dose, single or two shots; roughly 5 received placebo; per-sample allocation not given. At day 63 after the first vaccine or placebo injection, samples were drawn. This specimen was peripheral blood, taken in a trial of Ad26.COV2.S vaccine versus placebo. The receptors were gathered from a person aged 18-60 years who received the Ad26.COV2.S COVID-19 vaccine or a placebo.

V gene TRBV2 combines with J gene TRBJ1-3, with 7 bases matching TRBD1. Germline V gives CDR1 SNHLY, CDR2 FYNNEI. The CDR3 has 16 amino acids. The trim removed 2 bases at V and 0 bases at J, leaving 4 bases unmatched. CDR3 in amino acids: CASSETGTASGNTIYF. DNA of the CDR3: TGTGCCAGCAGTGAAACTGGGACAGCCTCTGGAAACACCATATATTTT.

The chain joins TRBV27 to TRBJ2-7; possibly TRBD2 for D (6 bases). Germline V CDR1 and CDR2: MNHEY, SMNVEV (reference sequence). V gave up 2 bases and J gave up 0 bases, with 11 bases separating them. The CDR3 spans 15 residues. CDR3 bases: TGTGCCAGCAGTTTAGCCCCGACTAGCTCCTACGAGCAGTACTTC. Translating it yields CASSLAPTSSYEQYF.

The chain links TRBV27 to TRBJ1-4; no firm D call. V lost 2 bases to trimming and J lost 4 bases, with 14 bases between them. From germline, CDR1 is MNHEY and CDR2 SMNVEV (reference sequence). The CDR3 length is 16 residues. The CDR3 DNA follows: TGTGCCAGCAGTTTAGAGTTCGGGCGTGGTAATGAAAAACTGTTTTTT. It specifies CASSLEFGRGNEKLFF.

The V call is TRBV28, the J call TRBJ2-2; 9 bases agree with TRBD2. In germline, CDR1 is MDHEN, CDR2 SYDVKM. The CDR3 consists of 14 residues. V lost 9 bases, J lost 4 bases, and 6 bases stayed unmatched. The CDR3 region is CASISGSGTGELFF. CDR3 sequence (DNA): TGTGCCAGTATTAGCGGGAGTGGCACCGGGGAGCTGTTTTTT. Drawing the rest from reference TRBV28 and TRBJ2-2, the complete variable domain is DVKVTQSSRYLVKRTGEKVFLECVQDMDHENMFWYRQDPGLGLRLIYFSYDVKMKEKGDIPEGYSVSREKKERFSLILESASTNQTSMYLCASISGSGTGELFFGEGSRLTVL.

V usage is TRBV6-2 or TRBV6-3 and J usage is TRBJ2-2; 8 positions agree with TRBD2. The V segment lost 6 bases and the J segment 5 bases; nucleotides outside the gene matches: 11. The CDR3 runs 16 residues. Germline values: CDR1 MNHEY, CDR2 SVGEGT. CDR3 residues: CASSSSPGGLTGELFF. The CDR3 DNA follows: TGTGCCAGCAGCTCCTCTCCGGGAGGGTTGACCGGGGAGCTGTTTTTT.

This chain uses TRBV5-6 with TRBJ2-5; D call uncertain. The germline gives CDR1 SGHDT, CDR2 YYEEEE. V lost 1 base and J lost 1, with 11 bases in between. CDR3 length: 15 residues. The CDR3 nucleotides read TGTGCCAGCAGCTTGCCCTTAAGGGTCCAAGAGACCCAGTACTTC. This sequence encodes CASSLPLRVQETQYF.

The chain links TRBV9 to TRBJ2-7; 9 bases align to TRBD2. The V segment lost 3 bases and the J segment 4 bases; nucleotides outside the gene matches: 14. Germline V gene data show CDR1 as SGDLS and CDR2 as YYNGEE. This CDR3 is 17 amino acids long. CDR3 coding DNA: TGTGCCAGCAGCGAAGGTACCGGGACTAGCTCACTTTACGAGCAGTACTTC. Its protein product is CASSEGTGTSSLYEQYF.

The chain employs TRBV7-9 and TRBJ2-7; 10 nucleotides agree with TRBD1. Germline assignment: CDR1 SEHNR and CDR2 FQNEAQ (reference sequence). Trimming cost V 4 bases and J 5 bases; bases outside gene matches: 5. The CDR3 contains 14 residues. The CDR3 spells CASSSRQGADEQYF. The CDR3 DNA reads TGTGCCAGCAGCTCAAGACAGGGGGCCGACGAGCAGTACTTC.

The chain has TRBV9 and TRBJ2-2; D possibly corresponds to TRBD2 (5 bases). Germline assignment: CDR1 SGDLS and CDR2 YYNGEE. The CDR3 contains 16 residues. V was clipped by 3 bases and J by 4 bases, with 16 bases between them. In DNA, the CDR3 is TGTGCCAGCAGCGCCACCGGTGGACTGGCCACCGGGGAGCTGTTTTTT. This translates into CASSATGGLATGELFF.

The rearrangement uses TRBV10-2 and TRBJ1-2, with 9 bases fitting TRBD1. The CDR3 has 15 amino acids. Germline V gene sequence: CDR1 WSHSY, CDR2 SAAADI. The trim removed 6 bases at V and 3 bases at J, leaving 8 bases unmatched. CDR3 loop: CASRPTGGSYYGYTF. For the CDR3, the DNA is TGCGCCAGCAGGCCGACAGGGGGATCTTACTATGGCTACACCTTC.

CDR3 in amino acids: CSVCLLLVKTDNEQFF. CDR3 nucleotides: TGCAGCGTTTGTCTTCTCCTAGTGAAGACCGACAATGAGCAGTTCTTC. This sequence joins TRBV29-1 and TRBJ2-1; D gene ambiguous. CDR1 and CDR2 (germline): SQVTM, ANQGSEA. With 5 bases removed from V and 5 bases from J, the gap between germline ends came to 22 bases. This CDR3 has 16 residues.

This chain links TRBV11-2 with TRBJ2-7; TRBD2 matches 10 bases. The J segment lost 0 bases and the V segment lost 2 bases, leaving 4 bases of the junction unmatched. The CDR3 extends over 16 amino acids. Germline assignment: CDR1 SGHAT and CDR2 FQNNGV. The CDR3 protein is CASSLPSGSLSYEQYF. As DNA, the CDR3 is TGTGCCAGCAGCTTACCTAGCGGGAGTCTCTCCTACGAGCAGTACTTC.

Comments on this clone: Germline is not matched at one junction end, which may reflect a read error. The chain recombines TRBV19 with TRBJ1-1; no firm D call. The V gene's germline CDR1 is LNHDA and CDR2 SQIVND (reference sequence). This CDR3 has 14 amino acids. The CDR3 coding sequence is TGTGCAAGTAAAAGCAGCAGTTTAAACACTGAAGCTTTCTTT. This encodes CASKSSSLNTEAFF.

The DNA for the CDR3 is TGTGCCAGCAGCGGTTTTGGAGTCCCCCACAATGAGCAGTTCTTC. Translated: CASSGFGVPHNEQFF. This chain connects TRBV28 to TRBJ2-1, with no clear D. The V gene lost 6 bases and the J gene lost 5 bases, with 17 bases spanning the gap. Germline assignment: CDR1 MDHEN and CDR2 SYDVKM. The CDR3 has 15 residues.

The chain has TRBV7-8 and TRBJ2-7; no clear D. Germline CDR1 is SGHVS and CDR2 is FQNEAQ. Trimming took off 5 bases at V and 3 bases at J, with 8 bases between the two ends. The CDR3 has 12 amino acids. The CDR3 sequence: CASSPRGYEQYF. The CDR3 DNA reads as TGTGCCAGCAGCCCACGAGGCTACGAGCAGTACTTC. The full variable domain, with the rest looked up from reference TRBV7-8 and TRBJ2-7, is GAGVSQSPRYKVAKRGQDVALRCDPISGHVSLFWYQQALGQGPEFLTYFQNEAQLDKSGLPSDRFFAERPEGSVSTLKIQRTQQEDSAVYLCASSPRGYEQYFGPGTRLTVT.

This clone was observed a single time. V gene TRBV27 combines with J gene TRBJ2-5, with 10 nucleotides matching TRBD1. Germline CDR1 and CDR2: MNHEY and SMNVEV (reference sequence). The trim removed 6 bases at V and 2 bases at J, leaving 6 bases unmatched. This CDR3 comprises 15 residues. The CDR3 spells CASSLGQGLQETQYF. The CDR3 bases are TGTGCCAGCAGCCTGGGACAGGGGCTGCAAGAGACCCAGTACTTC.

The CDR3 bases are TGTGCCAGCAGCCCCTCCTGGGAGACCCAGTACTTC. It yields the protein CASSPSWETQYF. The chain uses TRBV14 and TRBJ2-5; unclear D gene. V was clipped by 4 bases and J by 5 bases, with 8 bases between them. CDR3 length equals 12 residues. Germline V gives CDR1 SGHDN, CDR2 FVKESK.

V usage is TRBV3-1 (or the pseudogene TRBV3-2) and J usage is TRBJ1-4, with a possible D match to TRBD1 (5 bases). CDR3 size: 16 residues. Germline CDR1 LGHDT, CDR2 YNNKEL (reference sequence). The V end was cut by 1 base, the J end by 11 bases, with 20 bases between. CDR3 in DNA: TGTGCCAGCAGCCAAGGTTCATTCGGGACCTCCGTCAAACTGTTTTTT. Residues: CASSQGSFGTSVKLFF.

The genes are TRBV11-3 and TRBJ2-1; 10 nucleotides agree with TRBD2. After removal of 8 bases from V and 6 bases from J, the junction contained 22 bases not matched to a gene. This CDR3 has 19 residues. Looked up from germline, CDR1 is SGHNT and CDR2 is YENEEA. The CDR3 spells CASSLGGRAGGLFCNEQFF. The CDR3 region has the DNA TGTGCCAGCTCCCTTGGGGGCCGAGCGGGAGGGTTGTTTTGCAATGAGCAGTTCTTC.

The V call is TRBV5-1, the J call TRBJ1-2; 10 bases match TRBD1. The length of the CDR3 is 14 residues. The germline gives CDR1 SGHRS, CDR2 YFSETQ. V lost 0 bases, J lost 7 bases, and 3 bases stayed unmatched. CDR3 sequence (DNA): TGCGCCAGCAGCTTGGAGGGACAGGGGTTTGGCTACACCTTC. This gives the protein CASSLEGQGFGYTF.

The chain couples TRBV28 to TRBJ2-2, with unresolved D. The germline CDR1 and CDR2 sequences are MDHEN and SYDVKM. This CDR3 region has 16 residues. The V and J ends lost 2 bases and 0 bases respectively, with 10 bases between them. The DNA for the CDR3 is TGTGCCAGCAGTTTAGGACGCCTATCGAACACCGGGGAGCTGTTTTTT. Protein product: CASSLGRLSNTGELFF.

This clone appeared once. The V call is TRBV19, the J call TRBJ2-1; 8 positions match TRBD2. This CDR3 has 16 residues. CDR1 is LNHDA and CDR2 is SQIVND in the germline V gene (reference sequence). Losses at the gene ends were 4 bases for V and 4 bases for J; bases not matched to a gene: 9. The CDR3 here is CASSTPRTSRYNEQFF. CDR3 bases: TGTGCCAGTAGTACCCCCCGGACTAGCAGATACAATGAGCAGTTCTTC.